These 27 T cell receptor beta chains came from one sample sequenced in a study of vaccination and CD4 T cells after COVID-19. The antigens of these receptors remain unknown. Sequencing of the DNA from cultured CD4+ T cells was carried out with the Oncomine TCR Beta short-read assay. Via MiXCR, TCRdb re-called the PCR reads, giving one row per CDR3 protein. The repertoire holds roughly 25,000 distinct CDR3 sequences, with 67% as singletons. Treatment here: approximately nine-day PBMC culture with coronavirus spike peptide pools or control peptides (ViraFEST assay). Material: CD4+ T cells from blood, cultured in vitro, obtained after SARS-CoV-2 vaccination. The receptors come from a human donor who received a COVID-19 vaccine.

This clonotype was detected only a few times. The rearrangement joins TRBV15 to TRBJ1-5; D is perhaps TRBD1 (5 bases). CDR1 and CDR2 from the germline V gene are LNHNV and YYDKDF (reference sequence). V dropped 5 bases and J dropped 0 bases, with 17 bases sitting between them. The CDR3 loop spans 17 amino acids. The CDR3 reads CATSGRPRGYSNQPQHF. CDR3 nucleotides: TGTGCCACCAGCGGTCGCCCACGGGGGTATAGCAATCAGCCCCAGCATTTT.

This chain connects TRBV7-8 to TRBJ2-3, with 10 bases that match TRBD2. The ends lost 1 base at V and 2 bases at J; junction bases unmatched: 9. CDR3 length equals 18 residues. CDR1 and CDR2 (germline): SGHVS, FQNEAQ. Written as DNA, the CDR3 is TGTGCCAGCAGCTTAGTTCCCCTTCTAGCGGGGGCCACAGATACGCAGTATTTT. As protein: CASSLVPLLAGATDTQYF.

CDR3 nucleotides: TGCGCCAGCACCGGAGACGGGACAGGTATCCACGAGCAGTACTTC. Translating gives CASTGDGTGIHEQYF. The genes are TRBV10-1 and TRBJ2-7; 8 bases are a match to TRBD1. Germline trimming cut 7 bases from V and 5 bases from J; bases unmatched to any gene: 13. The germline V gene has CDR1 WNHNN and CDR2 SYGVQD (reference sequence). The CDR3 runs to 15 residues.

There are a few counts of this clonotype. The rearrangement links TRBV7-2 to TRBJ1-3; 8 bases match TRBD1. The CDR3 is made up of 15 amino acids. The V gene's germline CDR1 is SGHTA and CDR2 FQGNSA. With 5 bases clipped from V and 3 bases from J, the junction kept 6 bases outside the gene matches. The CDR3 is CASSRLTGGGNTIYF. DNA of the CDR3: TGTGCCAGCAGCCGACTAACAGGGGGTGGAAACACCATATATTTT.

The chain recombines TRBV5-1 with TRBJ2-3; 7 bases match TRBD1. Germline V CDR1 and CDR2: SGHRS, YFSETQ. J was trimmed by 4 bases and V by 2 bases; bases with no gene match: 10. This CDR3 contains 16 residues. The DNA for the CDR3 is TGCGCCAGCAGCTTAGTTACAGGGGAACGGGCAGATACGCAGTATTTT. It is translated as CASSLVTGERADTQYF.

This chain links TRBV6-1 with TRBJ1-1; D not certain. V was clipped by 6 bases and J by 0 bases, with 8 bases between them. Germline lookup yields CDR1 MNHNS and CDR2 SASEGT. This CDR3 comprises 13 residues. CDR3 DNA: TGTGCCAGCAGGCTCGTAATGAACACTGAAGCTTTCTTT. Protein product: CASRLVMNTEAFF.

CDR3 region: CAITDNTNQPQHF. CDR3 nucleotide sequence: TGTGCCATTACGGACAACACCAATCAGCCCCAGCATTTT. The V call is TRBV10-3, the J call TRBJ1-5; D is possibly TRBD1 (5 bases). V lost 9 bases and J lost 3, with 12 bases in between. The CDR3 consists of 13 residues. Germline V CDR1 and CDR2: ENHRY, SYGVKD.

This clonotype was seen a few times. This chain joins TRBV27 and TRBJ1-6, with unresolved D. CDR3 length equals 12 residues. From germline, CDR1 is MNHEY and CDR2 SMNVEV (reference sequence). The V and J ends lost 5 bases and 6 bases respectively, with 5 bases between them. The CDR3 protein is CASSLLNSPLHF. CDR3 nucleotide sequence: TGTGCCAGCAGTCTCCTTAATTCACCCCTCCACTTT.

The chain carries TRBV19 and TRBJ2-3, with 7 bases fitting TRBD2. This CDR3 comprises 14 residues. Trimming at V came to 5 bases and at J to 1 base, leaving 3 bases not matched to a gene. Germline CDR1 LNHDA, CDR2 SQIVND (reference sequence). Written as DNA, the CDR3 is TGTGCCAGTAGTCCCCGGGGGGGCACAGATACGCAGTATTTT. Amino acid sequence: CASSPRGGTDTQYF.

The chain joins TRBV29-1 to TRBJ1-1, with a possible D match to TRBD1 (6 bases). The CDR3 length is 13 residues. Trimming shortened V by 6 bases and J by 4 bases, and 15 bases separated the two germline ends. Germline loops: CDR1 SQVTM, CDR2 ANQGSEA. The CDR3 protein is CSVTTGRGTEAFF. In DNA form, the CDR3 reads TGCAGCGTAACGACAGGTAGGGGCACTGAAGCTTTCTTT.

V is TRBV7-3 and J is TRBJ2-3; weak D call: TRBD1 (6 bases). This CDR3 spans 17 amino acids. Trimming took 5 bases from V and 0 from J, leaving 18 bases between them. Germline V gives CDR1 SGHTA, CDR2 FQGTGA. The CDR3 sequence is CASSRPPQGPSTDTQYF. The DNA for the CDR3 is TGTGCCAGCAGCCGACCTCCCCAGGGGCCAAGCACAGATACGCAGTATTTT.

V gene TRBV2 combines with J gene TRBJ1-2; no definite D call. Trimming took 4 bases from V and 3 from J, leaving 9 bases between them. The CDR3 contains 13 residues. CDR1 and CDR2 (germline): SNHLY, FYNNEI. The CDR3 nucleotides are TGTGCCAGCAGTGTCGGGCAGTACTATGGCTACACCTTC. Protein product: CASSVGQYYGYTF.

The rearrangement links TRBV2 to TRBJ1-4, with 9 bases identical to TRBD1. V gave up 0 bases and J gave up 13 bases; unmatched junction bases: 3. The length of the CDR3 is 13 residues. CDR1 and CDR2 from the germline V gene are SNHLY and FYNNEI. CDR3 coding DNA: TGTGCCAGCAGTGAAGCTACAGGGGGCGGACTGTTTTTT. This gives the protein CASSEATGGGLFF.

The V call is TRBV6-1, the J call TRBJ2-2; 12 bases are shared with TRBD1. V gave up 6 bases and J gave up 4 bases; unmatched junction bases: 6. Germline values: CDR1 MNHNS, CDR2 SASEGT. This CDR3 is 16 amino acids long. The DNA of the CDR3 is TGTGCCAGCAGCACAGGGACAGGGGGCGTCACCGGGGAGCTGTTTTTT. Its protein is CASSTGTGGVTGELFF.

In its sample, this clonotype was seen a few times. The chain has TRBV5-4 and TRBJ2-4; TRBD1 agrees at 8 bases. The V gene end was trimmed by 0 bases and the J gene end by 0 bases; junction bases not matched to a gene: 2. Germline loops: CDR1 SGHNT, CDR2 YYREEE (reference sequence). The CDR3 loop spans 16 amino acids. CDR3 DNA: TGTGCCAGCAGCTTGGCTCAGGGGGCAGCCAAAAACATTCAGTACTTC. Protein product: CASSLAQGAAKNIQYF.

V and J are TRBV20-1 and TRBJ1-1; D call uncertain. This CDR3 has 15 residues. Germline V gene lookup returns CDR1 DFQATT and CDR2 SNEGSKA (reference sequence). Trimming took off 3 bases at V and 0 bases at J, with 14 bases between the two ends. The CDR3 DNA sequence: TGCAGTGCTAGCTCCGGGCAGCCCATGAACACTGAAGCTTTCTTT. Its translation: CSASSGQPMNTEAFF.

The rearrangement uses TRBV19 and TRBJ1-2; 7 bases line up with TRBD1. This CDR3 spans 14 amino acids. The germline CDR1 and CDR2 sequences are LNHDA and SQIVND (reference sequence). The trim removed 1 base at V and 4 bases at J, leaving 3 bases unmatched. CDR3: CASSIGSGGYGYTF. CDR3 coding DNA: TGTGCCAGTAGTATAGGTTCAGGGGGCTATGGCTACACCTTC.

The V gene is TRBV12-3 or TRBV12-4, the J gene TRBJ2-7; 11 positions match TRBD2. This CDR3 spans 15 amino acids. The J segment lost 2 bases and the V segment lost 5 bases, leaving 5 bases of the junction unmatched. The CDR3 region is CASSPTSGGPYEQYF. The DNA for the CDR3 is TGTGCCAGCAGTCCAACTAGCGGGGGACCCTACGAGCAGTACTTC.

This clonotype showed up just a few times. V and J are TRBV7-2 and TRBJ2-5, with TRBD2 matching 13 bases. Germline CDR1 SGHTA, CDR2 FQGNSA. The length of the CDR3 is 14 residues. Germline trimming cut 6 bases from V and 7 bases from J; bases unmatched to any gene: 5. The CDR3 DNA reads as TGTGCCAGCAGAACTAGCGGGGGGGCGGGGACCCAGTACTTC. Translating it yields CASRTSGGAGTQYF. Filled out from reference TRBV7-2 and TRBJ2-5, the complete variable domain reads GAGVSQSPSNKVTEKGKDVELRCDPISGHTALYWYRQSLGQGLEFLIYFQGNSAPDKSGLPSDRFSAERTGGSVSTLTIQRTQQEDSAVYLCASRTSGGAGTQYFGPGTRLLVL.

The V and J genes are TRBV6-1 and TRBJ2-5, with TRBD1 matching 7 bases. CDR1 is MNHNS and CDR2 is SASEGT in the germline V gene. The CDR3 covers 14 residues. With 6 bases clipped from V and 1 base from J, the junction kept 5 bases outside the gene matches. This CDR3 is CASRKDRTQETQYF. The CDR3 DNA reads TGTGCCAGCAGAAAGGACAGGACCCAAGAGACCCAGTACTTC.

The chain uses TRBV7-2 and TRBJ1-2; maybe TRBD1 (6 bases). Germline CDR1 and CDR2: SGHTA and FQGNSA. This CDR3 has 19 residues. With 5 bases removed from V and 6 bases from J, the gap between germline ends came to 31 bases. The CDR3: CASSPNNWDYRVIYNGYTF. The CDR3 nucleotides are TGTGCCAGCAGCCCAAACAACTGGGATTACAGGGTCATTTATAATGGCTACACCTTC.

This clonotype was seen once. This rearrangement joins TRBV20-1 to TRBJ2-6; TRBD1 is a possible D gene (6 bases). Trimming took off 1 base at V and 0 bases at J, with 19 bases between the two ends. The CDR3 length is 19 residues. Per the germline V gene, CDR1 is DFQATT and CDR2 is SNEGSKA (reference sequence). The CDR3 DNA follows: TGCAGTGCTAGAGTCCCCCGGACAGACCCCTACTCTGGGGCCAACGTCCTGACTTTC. It translates to CSARVPRTDPYSGANVLTF.

The rearrangement joins TRBV20-1 to TRBJ2-5; D is unclear. The germline V gene has CDR1 DFQATT and CDR2 SNEGSKA (reference sequence). V was trimmed by 0 bases and J by 3 bases, leaving 11 bases between them. The CDR3 sequence is 14 residues long. CDR3 protein: CSAREGRFEETQYF. In nucleotides, the CDR3 is TGCAGTGCTAGAGAGGGCCGGTTTGAAGAGACCCAGTACTTC.

The chain couples TRBV6-1 to TRBJ2-3; TRBD2 is a possible D gene (7 bases). Germline CDR1 is MNHNS and CDR2 is SASEGT. V was clipped by 6 bases and J by 5 bases, with 21 bases between them. The CDR3 loop spans 16 amino acids. This chain's CDR3 is CASSPFFSGGVDTQYF. In nucleotides, the CDR3 is TGTGCCAGCAGCCCCTTTTTCTCGGGGGGCGTAGATACGCAGTATTTT.

The chain links TRBV5-4 to TRBJ2-3; 13 bases are shared with TRBD2. The CDR3 is 17 amino acids. V was clipped by 4 bases and J by 2 bases; unmatched bases: 7. The V gene's germline CDR1 is SGHNT and CDR2 YYREEE (reference sequence). The CDR3 is CASSRTSGGGYTDTQYF. CDR3 coding DNA: TGTGCCAGCAGCCGAACTAGCGGGGGGGGATACACAGATACGCAGTATTTT.

This chain links TRBV12-3 or TRBV12-4 with TRBJ2-5; tentatively, D is TRBD1 (5 bases). The CDR3 covers 14 residues. V was shortened by 4 bases and J by 2 bases, with 11 bases between the two germline ends. CDR3 sequence (DNA): TGTGCCAGCAGTTGGGCAGGGCGGCAAGAGACCCAGTACTTC. It is translated as CASSWAGRQETQYF.

The rearrangement joins TRBV7-2 to TRBJ2-2, with TRBD2 matching over 10 bases. Trimming took 2 bases from V and 5 from J; bases not matched to a gene: 5. CDR1 is SGHTA, CDR2 FQGNSA, per germline. This CDR3 is built from 16 residues. CDR3 sequence (DNA): TGTGCCAGCAGCTTAAGAGCGGGGGGGTATACCGGGGAGCTGTTTTTT. This gives the protein CASSLRAGGYTGELFF.